A selection of T cell receptor beta chains follows, all from one sample in a study of T-cell memory formation after mild COVID-19. Each CDR3 protein gets one entry after TCRdb re-called the 5' RACE reads with MiXCR. Of about 170,000 distinct CDR3 sequences listed, 13% were seen once; the top ten hold roughly 3.3%. Sequences were obtained from PBMCs or a T cell subset sorted from them (not recorded which). The receptors originated from a man between 18 and 29 years old who had mild COVID-19 (a few samples of this study predate the infection). Cell type and time point are not known. Each CDR3 is given without its conserved first and last residue.

TRBV5-1,TRBJ1-1,ASRTPGGNTEAF
TRBV7-2,TRBJ2-5,ASSLSLARPGSQY
TRBV5-1,TRBJ1-4,ASSLAQDGTGQKLF
TRBV7-2,TRBJ2-7,ASSLVASSYEQY
TRBV5-1,TRBJ2-3,ASSLEGTGTNTQY
TRBV4-1,TRBJ1-4,ASSQEVTGPNEKLF
TRBV7-3,TRBJ2-6,ASSFGLSGANVLT
TRBV6-2/TRBV6-3,TRBJ2-7,ASSYTGGYEQY
TRBV7-2,TRBJ2-3,ASSGRLTTVTQY
TRBV27,TRBJ2-3,ASRGQADTQY
TRBV20-1,TRBJ1-2,SAQTDYGYT
TRBV9,TRBJ2-1,ASSSRTGAVSERF
TRBV28,TRBJ1-5,ASSGGEGSQPQH
TRBV6-5,TRBJ2-1,ASLPGLAVDEQF
TRBV24-1,TRBJ2-1,ATSGPTGGPRGNEQF
TRBV18,TRBJ1-1,ASSGTGWAEAF
TRBV5-6,TRBJ1-5,ASSFAGQGNQPQH
TRBV4-2,TRBJ2-1,ASSPRGDNEQF
TRBV7-6,TRBJ1-5,ASSLVGQPQH
TRBV15,TRBJ2-4,ATRLLPSGGKNIQY
TRBV5-6,TRBJ1-2,ASSLRGSGYT
TRBV5-6,TRBJ2-2,ASSLAGGFVTGELF
TRBV27,TRBJ1-6,ATAGQSNSPLY
TRBV7-3,TRBJ1-1,ARVSSGQGAQHTEAF
TRBV7-3,TRBJ2-5,ASSFLAGSLQETQY
TRBV2,TRBJ2-2,ASRAWASGTGELF
TRBV7-9,TRBJ1-5,ASSSKGGEGQPQH
TRBV9,TRBJ2-7,ASSLDARPAYEQY
TRBV7-9,TRBJ2-3,ASSYVDRAGDTQY
TRBV12-3/TRBV12-4,TRBJ2-5,ASRSLGQETQY
TRBV7-9,TRBJ2-5,ASSYWALQETQY
TRBV4-3,TRBJ1-2,ASSQVGSGYT
TRBV6-5,TRBJ1-1,ASSRDLSEAF
TRBV20-1,TRBJ2-1,SARLITGFYNEQF
TRBV28,TRBJ2-3,ASSLLAAGQATDTQY
TRBV12-3/TRBV12-4,TRBJ1-5,ASSFWGRSNQPQH
TRBV6-2/TRBV6-3,TRBJ2-7,ASRETGTGIFTRFYEQY
TRBV4-1,TRBJ2-5,ASSRTGTSVETQY
TRBV7-8,TRBJ1-1,ASSFETGGGTEAF
TRBV20-1,TRBJ2-5,SARDETQY
TRBV5-1,TRBJ1-1,ASSLGQGYSEAF